This T cell receptor beta chain was identified during a study of cytomegalovirus exposure and HLA in healthy donors. Primers for the PCR totalled 60 Vbeta and 13 Jbeta. Assay used: immunoSEQ multiplex PCR; TCRdb lists only in-frame clones, some missing. The data hold 100,000 to 150,000 clones, with more than 65% observed a single time. Trimming removed 8 bases from V and 2 bases from J, with 17 bases in between. The CDR3 runs to 15 residues. The V gene's germline CDR1 is MDHEN and CDR2 SYDVKM. This receptor was obtained from a woman aged 40 to 50 in good health and CMV-seropositive. J is TRBJ2-3 and V is TRBV28; possible D gene TRBD2, 5 bases. The sequenced sample was PBMCs. The CDR3 spells CASPPPGMNTDTQYF. CDR3 bases: TGTGCCAGCCCCCCTCCGGGGATGAACACAGATACGCAGTATTTT.